These T cell receptor beta chains were read from a single sample in a study of OX40 agonist ivuxolimab in advanced cancers. Sequencing used immunoSEQ multiplex PCR; TCRdb keeps in-frame clones, though not all of them. The sample comprises some 37,000 clones, about 81% of which are singletons, and about 20% rests with the top ten. Sequencing was performed on CD4+ or CD8+ T cells sorted from blood, taken in a trial of the OX40 agonist ivuxolimab. Source of these receptors: an adult with an advanced solid tumor such as melanoma, head and neck, liver or kidney cancer. The CDR3 runs from the conserved cysteine through the conserved F or W. The D gene is left open where the match is weak. Not every row has a clone size; where given, it reads once, few, many or a size class.

J gene	V gene	clone size	D gene	CDR3 DNA	CDR3 protein
TRBJ2-1	TRBV18	-	TRBD2	TGTGCCAGCTCAGTCGGCGGGAGTATAAATGAGCAGTTCTTC	CASSVGGSINEQFF
TRBJ2-7	TRBV27	once	TRBD1	TGTGCCAGCAGGGCGACAGGGATCTCCTACGAGCAGTACTTC	CASRATGISYEQYF
TRBJ2-5	TRBV5-4	-	-	TGTGCCAGCAGCTTCCCGCCGTCACAGTACTTC	CASSFPPSQYF
TRBJ1-2	TRBV7-9	-	-	TGTGCCAGCAACATACAAGGTCGTAACTATGGCTACACCTTC	CASNIQGRNYGYTF
TRBJ2-5	TRBV18	-	-	TGTGCCAGCTCACCAGGGCAGGGAGAGACCCAGTACTTC	CASSPGQGETQYF
TRBJ2-2	TRBV4-1	once	-	TGCGCCAGCAGCCCAGGTTCCACCGGGGAGCTGTTTTTT	CASSPGSTGELFF
TRBJ1-1	TRBV5-4	-	-	TGTGCCAGCCAAACAGGAAACACTGAAGCTTTCTTT	CASQTGNTEAFF
TRBJ1-2	TRBV11-2	-	-	TGTGCCAGCAGCTCCCAATTCGGACAGTCTAAGGGAGGCTACACCTTC	CASSSQFGQSKGGYTF
TRBJ2-3	TRBV7-2	-	TRBD2	TGTGCCAGCCGGGGCGGGGGGGCCCCAGATACGCAGTATTTT	CASRGGGAPDTQYF
TRBJ1-6	TRBV28	-	TRBD1	TGTGCCAGCAGTGAGACAGGGGGCGGTTCACCCCTCCACTTT	CASSETGGGSPLHF
TRBJ1-6	TRBV7-9	-	-	TGTGCCAGCAGCTTGGAGCCGGGTATTGGTTCACCCCTCCACTTT	CASSLEPGIGSPLHF
TRBJ2-2	TRBV6-5	-	-	TGTGCCAGCAGTTTCAGAACGGGACCTGGCGGGGAGCTGTTTTTT	CASSFRTGPGGELFF
TRBJ2-1	TRBV4-2	-	-	TGTGCCAGCAGCCAAGACCCGGGAGCGGGTGAGCAGTTCTTC	CASSQDPGAGEQFF
TRBJ1-1	TRBV6-1	-	TRBD1	TGTGCCAGCATCGCATACGGGACAGATAACACTGAAGCTTTCTTT	CASIAYGTDNTEAFF
TRBJ1-6	TRBV6-6	-	-	TGTGCCAGCAATTCAGTCGTAAATTCACCCCTCCACTTT	CASNSVVNSPLHF
TRBJ2-1	TRBV7-9	-	TRBD2	TGTGCCAGCACTCCCCCGGGAGGGACTATTGAGCAGTTCTTC	CASTPPGGTIEQFF
TRBJ1-5	TRBV30	-	-	TGTGCCTGGAGTTACGGGGGGGAGTTCGGCAATCAGCCCCAGCATTTT	CAWSYGGEFGNQPQHF
TRBJ1-6	TRBV6-5	once	-	TGTGCCAGCAGTTACGAGAGAGGGTTGGGTTCACCCCTCCACTTT	CASSYERGLGSPLHF
TRBJ1-5	TRBV7-8	once	-	TGTGCCAGCAGCTTAGGACGGGAAGTCAATCAGCCCCAGCATTTT	CASSLGREVNQPQHF
TRBJ2-3	TRBV11-3	-	-	TGTGCCAGCAGCTTAGATCGTGCGGGGAGCACAGATACGCAGTATTTT	CASSLDRAGSTDTQYF
TRBJ1-2	TRBV7-2	-	-	TGTGCCAGCAGCTTCGTGTTGCAGGGCGTGGGCTACACCTTC	CASSFVLQGVGYTF
TRBJ1-3	TRBV27	-	-	TGTGCCAGCAGTTTGAGGGAAGGAAACACCATATATTTT	CASSLREGNTIYF
TRBJ2-7	TRBV6-5	-	-	TGTGCCACCTCGAGGGCCGTCGGAGGTAGATACGAGCAGTACTTC	CATSRAVGGRYEQYF
TRBJ1-1	TRBV11-2	few	TRBD1	TGTGCCAGCAGCCCGACCGGGACAGCATCCTTGAACACTGAAGCTTTCTTT	CASSPTGTASLNTEAFF
TRBJ2-7	TRBV6-5	-	-	TGTGCCAGCAGTTACTCGAGGGCAGGGTCCAGCGAGCAGTACTTC	CASSYSRAGSSEQYF
TRBJ2-7	TRBV5-1	-	TRBD2	TGCGCCAGCAGCCTCGGAAGTTACGCGGGAGGGGTTGCCTACGAGCAGTACTTC	CASSLGSYAGGVAYEQYF
TRBJ2-1	TRBV7-6	-	-	TGTGCCAGCCACAAGGGGGGTTCCTACAATGAGCAGTTCTTC	CASHKGGSYNEQFF
TRBJ2-7	TRBV6-5	-	-	TGTGCCAGCGGCCGACAGAAAACTTACGAGCAGTACTTC	CASGRQKTYEQYF
TRBJ2-1	TRBV11-3	-	-	TGTGCCAGCAGCTCCACCGTCGGTCAGGGAAATGAGCAGTTCTTC	CASSSTVGQGNEQFF
TRBJ1-1	TRBV4-1	-	-	TGCGCCAGCAGCCAAGGCACAGTGAACACTGAAGCTTTCTTT	CASSQGTVNTEAFF
TRBJ1-6	TRBV6-1	-	-	TGTGCCAGCAGTGCCCAGGGTAGGCCACCCCTCCACTTT	CASSAQGRPPLHF
TRBJ1-5	TRBV4-1	-	TRBD1	TGCGCCAGCAGCCAATCACAGGGGAATAACAATCAGCCCCAGCATTTT	CASSQSQGNNNQPQHF
TRBJ2-1	TRBV9	-	-	TGTGCCAGCAGCGTAGGGGGAAGATCCTACAATGAGCAGTTCTTC	CASSVGGRSYNEQFF
TRBJ2-5	TRBV5-5	-	TRBD1	TGTGCCAGCAGCGAGGGGGCATACGAGGAGACCCAGTACTTC	CASSEGAYEETQYF
TRBJ1-6	TRBV7-3	-	-	TGTGCCAGCAGCTTGCAGGGTCATTCACCCCTCCACTTT	CASSLQGHSPLHF
TRBJ1-4	TRBV27	-	-	TGTGCCAGCAGTTATAGGGGGGCTAATGAAAAACTGTTTTTT	CASSYRGANEKLFF
TRBJ1-3	TRBV15	-	TRBD1	TGTGCCACCAGCAGAGATAAGGGGGCGCTTGGAAACACCATATATTTT	CATSRDKGALGNTIYF